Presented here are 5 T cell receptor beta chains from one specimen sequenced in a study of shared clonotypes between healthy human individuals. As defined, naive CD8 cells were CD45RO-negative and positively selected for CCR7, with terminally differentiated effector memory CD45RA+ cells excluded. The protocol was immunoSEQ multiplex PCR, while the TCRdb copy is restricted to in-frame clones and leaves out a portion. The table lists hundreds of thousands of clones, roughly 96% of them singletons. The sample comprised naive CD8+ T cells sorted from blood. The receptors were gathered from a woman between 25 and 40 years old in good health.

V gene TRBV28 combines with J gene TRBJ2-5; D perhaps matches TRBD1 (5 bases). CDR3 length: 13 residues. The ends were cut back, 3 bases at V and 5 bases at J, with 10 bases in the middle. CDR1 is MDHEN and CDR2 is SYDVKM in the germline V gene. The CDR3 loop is CASSLLGVETQYF. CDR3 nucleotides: TGTGCCAGCAGTTTGCTAGGGGTGGAGACCCAGTACTTC.

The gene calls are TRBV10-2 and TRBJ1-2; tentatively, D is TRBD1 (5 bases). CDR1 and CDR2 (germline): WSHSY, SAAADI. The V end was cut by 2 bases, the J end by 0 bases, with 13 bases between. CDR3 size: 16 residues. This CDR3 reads CASSEGLAGANYGYTF. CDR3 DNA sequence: TGCGCCAGCAGTGAGGGGCTTGCGGGGGCTAACTATGGCTACACCTTC.

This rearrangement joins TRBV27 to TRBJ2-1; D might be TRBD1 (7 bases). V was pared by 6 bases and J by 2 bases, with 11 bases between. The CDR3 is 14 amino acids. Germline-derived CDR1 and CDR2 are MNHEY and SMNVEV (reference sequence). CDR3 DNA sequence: TGTGCCAGCAGCGGAGGGACAGCCTACAATGAGCAGTTCTTC. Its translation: CASSGGTAYNEQFF.

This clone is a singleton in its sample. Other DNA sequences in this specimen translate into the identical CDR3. As DNA, the CDR3 is TGTGCCAGCAGTTTAGACCGAAACTATGGCTACACCTTC. Its translation: CASSLDRNYGYTF. This chain uses TRBV27 with TRBJ1-2; no clear D gene. The CDR3 runs to 13 residues. With 2 bases removed from V and 2 bases from J, the gap between germline ends came to 6 bases. Per the germline V gene, CDR1 is MNHEY and CDR2 is SMNVEV (reference sequence).

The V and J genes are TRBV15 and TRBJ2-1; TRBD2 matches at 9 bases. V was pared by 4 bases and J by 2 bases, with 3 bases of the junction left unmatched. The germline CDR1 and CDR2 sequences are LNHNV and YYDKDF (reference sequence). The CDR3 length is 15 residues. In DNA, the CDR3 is TGTGCCACCAGCATAGCGGGAGCCCCCTACAATGAGCAGTTCTTC. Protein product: CATSIAGAPYNEQFF. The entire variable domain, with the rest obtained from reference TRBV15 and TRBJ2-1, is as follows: DAMVIQNPRYQVTQFGKPVTLSCSQTLNHNVMYWYQQKSSQAPKLLFHYYDKDFNNEADTPDNFQSRRPNTSFCFLDIRSPGLGDTAMYLCATSIAGAPYNEQFFGPGTRLTVL.